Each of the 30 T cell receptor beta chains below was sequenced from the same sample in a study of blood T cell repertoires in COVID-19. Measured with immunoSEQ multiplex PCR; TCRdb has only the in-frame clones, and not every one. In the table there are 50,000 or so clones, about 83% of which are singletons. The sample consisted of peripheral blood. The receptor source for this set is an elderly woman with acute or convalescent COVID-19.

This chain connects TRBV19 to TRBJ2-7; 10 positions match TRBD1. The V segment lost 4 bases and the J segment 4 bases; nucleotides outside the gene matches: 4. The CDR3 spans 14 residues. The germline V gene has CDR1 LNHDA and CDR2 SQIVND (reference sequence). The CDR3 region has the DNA TGTGCCAGTAGTACACCGGGACAGGGGTACGAGCAGTACTTC. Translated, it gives CASSTPGQGYEQYF.

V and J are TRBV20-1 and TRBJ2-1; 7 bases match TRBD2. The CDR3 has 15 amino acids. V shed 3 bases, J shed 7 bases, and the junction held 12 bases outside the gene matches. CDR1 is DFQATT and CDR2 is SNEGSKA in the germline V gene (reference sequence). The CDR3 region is CSASDSGPAGNEQFF. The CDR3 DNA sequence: TGCAGTGCTAGTGATAGCGGGCCCGCGGGGAATGAGCAGTTCTTC.

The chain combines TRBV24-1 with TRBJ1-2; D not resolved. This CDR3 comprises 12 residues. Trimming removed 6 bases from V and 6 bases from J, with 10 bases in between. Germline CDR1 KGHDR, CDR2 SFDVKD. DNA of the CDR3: TGTGCCACCAGTTCTGACGGGAATGGCTACACCTTC. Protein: CATSSDGNGYTF.

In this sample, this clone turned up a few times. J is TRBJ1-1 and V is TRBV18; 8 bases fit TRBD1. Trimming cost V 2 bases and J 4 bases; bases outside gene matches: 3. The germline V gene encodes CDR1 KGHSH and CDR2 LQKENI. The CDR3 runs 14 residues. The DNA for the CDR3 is TGTGCCAGCTCACCAGACAGGGGAGGCACTGAAGCTTTCTTT. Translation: CASSPDRGGTEAFF.

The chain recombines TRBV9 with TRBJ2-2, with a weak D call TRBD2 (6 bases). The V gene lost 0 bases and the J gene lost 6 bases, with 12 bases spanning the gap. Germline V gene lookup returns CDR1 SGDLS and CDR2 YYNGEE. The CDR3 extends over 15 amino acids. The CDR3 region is CASSVGWSGAGELFF. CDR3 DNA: TGTGCCAGCAGCGTAGGTTGGTCGGGGGCCGGGGAGCTGTTTTTT.

The CDR3 bases are TGTGCCAGCAGCTTAGCGGGTGGACAGAACACCGGGGAGCTGTTTTTT. It codes for CASSLAGGQNTGELFF. The J gene is TRBJ2-2, the V gene TRBV7-2, with D perhaps matching TRBD1 (5 bases). The CDR3 runs to 16 residues. The V end lost 0 bases, the J end lost 1 base, and 9 bases lay between the germline ends. Germline V gives CDR1 SGHTA, CDR2 FQGNSA.

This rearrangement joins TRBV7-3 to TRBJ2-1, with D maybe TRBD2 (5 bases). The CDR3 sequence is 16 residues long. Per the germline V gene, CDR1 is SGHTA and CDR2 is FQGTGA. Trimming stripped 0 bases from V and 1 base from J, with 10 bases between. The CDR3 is CASSLTVSVSYNEQFF. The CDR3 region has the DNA TGTGCCAGCAGCTTAACGGTTAGCGTTTCCTACAATGAGCAGTTCTTC. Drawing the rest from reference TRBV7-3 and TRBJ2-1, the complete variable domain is GAGVSQTPSNKVTEKGKYVELRCDPISGHTALYWYRQSLGQGPEFLIYFQGTGAADDSGLPNDRFFAVRPEGSVSTLKIQRTERGDSAVYLCASSLTVSVSYNEQFFGPGTRLTVL.

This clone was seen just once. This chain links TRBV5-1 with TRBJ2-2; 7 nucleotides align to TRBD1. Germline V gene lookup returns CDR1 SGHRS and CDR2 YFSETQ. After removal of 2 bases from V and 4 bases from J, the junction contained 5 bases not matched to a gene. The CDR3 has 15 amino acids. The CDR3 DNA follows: TGCGCCAGCAGCTTACAAGGGGGCGTCACCGGGGAGCTGTTTTTT. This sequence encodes CASSLQGGVTGELFF.

The CDR3 DNA sequence: TGTGCCAGCAGCTTGCGGGGGACTGAAGCTTTCTTT. Protein product: CASSLRGTEAFF. The rearrangement uses TRBV5-4 and TRBJ1-1; a possible D gene is TRBD1 (5 bases). This CDR3 is 12 amino acids long. Germline values: CDR1 SGHNT, CDR2 YYREEE (reference sequence). Trimming removed 1 base at V and 5 bases at J, with 6 bases between.

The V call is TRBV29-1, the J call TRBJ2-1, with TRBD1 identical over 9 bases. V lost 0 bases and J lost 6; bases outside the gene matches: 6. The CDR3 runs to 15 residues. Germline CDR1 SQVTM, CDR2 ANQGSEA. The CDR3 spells CSVEEGQGRVNEQFF. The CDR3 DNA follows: TGCAGCGTTGAAGAGGGACAGGGAAGGGTCAATGAGCAGTTCTTC.

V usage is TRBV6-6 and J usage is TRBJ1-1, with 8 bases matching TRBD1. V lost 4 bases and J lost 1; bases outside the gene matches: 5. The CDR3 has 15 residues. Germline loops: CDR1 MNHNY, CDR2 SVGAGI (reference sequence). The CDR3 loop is CASSSVDRGNTEAFF. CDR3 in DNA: TGTGCCAGCAGTTCTGTTGACAGGGGGAACACTGAAGCTTTCTTT.

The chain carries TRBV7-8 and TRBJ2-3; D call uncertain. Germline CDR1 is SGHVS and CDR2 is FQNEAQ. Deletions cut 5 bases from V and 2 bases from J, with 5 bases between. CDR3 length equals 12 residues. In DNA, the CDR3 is TGTGCCAGCAGCCCGTTCACAGATACGCAGTATTTT. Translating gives CASSPFTDTQYF.

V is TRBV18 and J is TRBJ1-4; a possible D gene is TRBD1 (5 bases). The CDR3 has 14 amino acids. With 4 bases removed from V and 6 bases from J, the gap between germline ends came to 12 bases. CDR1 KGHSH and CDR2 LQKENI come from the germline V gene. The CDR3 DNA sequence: TGTGCCAGCTCACGGAGGGGAGGGGATGAAAAACTGTTTTTT. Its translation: CASSRRGGDEKLFF. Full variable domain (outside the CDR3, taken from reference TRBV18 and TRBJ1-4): NAGVMQNPRHLVRRRGQEARLRCSPMKGHSHVYWYRQLPEEGLKFMVYLQKENIIDESGMPKERFSAEFPKEGPSILRIQQVVRGDSAAYFCASSRRGGDEKLFFGSGTQLSVL.

DNA for the CDR3: TGTGCCAGCAGCTTAATGCCTAGCGGGGGGGCCGGGGAGACCCAGTACTTC. It codes for CASSLMPSGGAGETQYF. The V gene is TRBV7-3, the J gene TRBJ2-5; TRBD2 matches 12 bases. Germline-derived CDR1 and CDR2 are SGHTA and FQGTGA. The trim removed 1 base at V and 5 bases at J, leaving 8 bases unmatched. The CDR3 totals 17 residues.

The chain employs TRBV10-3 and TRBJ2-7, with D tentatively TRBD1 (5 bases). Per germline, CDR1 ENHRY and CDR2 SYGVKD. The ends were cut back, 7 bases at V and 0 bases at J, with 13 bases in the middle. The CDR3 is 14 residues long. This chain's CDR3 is CAINADKSSYEQYF. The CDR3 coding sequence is TGTGCCATCAACGCGGACAAGAGCTCCTACGAGCAGTACTTC.

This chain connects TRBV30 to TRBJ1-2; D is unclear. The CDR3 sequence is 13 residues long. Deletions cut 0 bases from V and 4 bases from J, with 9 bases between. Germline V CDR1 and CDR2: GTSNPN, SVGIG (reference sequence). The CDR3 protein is CAWSVNSGYGYTF. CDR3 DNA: TGTGCCTGGAGTGTAAACAGTGGCTATGGCTACACCTTC.

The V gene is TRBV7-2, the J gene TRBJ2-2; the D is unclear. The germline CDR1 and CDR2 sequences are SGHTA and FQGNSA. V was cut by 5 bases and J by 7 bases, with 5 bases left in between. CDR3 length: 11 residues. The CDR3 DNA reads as TGTGCCAGCAGCCCATTCGGGGAGCTGTTTTTT. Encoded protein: CASSPFGELFF.

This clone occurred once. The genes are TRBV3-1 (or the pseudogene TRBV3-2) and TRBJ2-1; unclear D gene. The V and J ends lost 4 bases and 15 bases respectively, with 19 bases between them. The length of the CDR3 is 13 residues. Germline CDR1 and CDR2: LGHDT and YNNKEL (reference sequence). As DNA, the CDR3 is TGTGCCAGCAGCCCGTCGCAGTTCATCCCGCCGTTCTTC. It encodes CASSPSQFIPPFF.

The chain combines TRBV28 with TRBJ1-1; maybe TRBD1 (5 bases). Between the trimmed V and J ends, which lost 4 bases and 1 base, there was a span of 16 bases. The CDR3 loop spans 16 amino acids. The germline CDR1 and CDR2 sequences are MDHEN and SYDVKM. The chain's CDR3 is CASSYSAGGRNTEAFF. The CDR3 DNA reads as TGTGCCAGCAGTTATTCCGCGGGGGGAAGGAACACTGAAGCTTTCTTT.

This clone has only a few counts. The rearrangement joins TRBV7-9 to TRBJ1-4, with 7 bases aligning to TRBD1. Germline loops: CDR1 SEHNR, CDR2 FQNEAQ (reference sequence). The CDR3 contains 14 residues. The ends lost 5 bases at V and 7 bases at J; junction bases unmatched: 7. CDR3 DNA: TGTGCCAGCAGCGCAACAGGGGCTTCTGAAAAACTGTTTTTT. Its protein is CASSATGASEKLFF.

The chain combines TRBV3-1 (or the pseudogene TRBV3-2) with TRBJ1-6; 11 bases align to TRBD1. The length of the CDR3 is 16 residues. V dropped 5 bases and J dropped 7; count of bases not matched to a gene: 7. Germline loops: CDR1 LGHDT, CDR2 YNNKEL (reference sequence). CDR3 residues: CASSRGTGGENSPLHF. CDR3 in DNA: TGTGCCAGCAGCAGGGGGACAGGGGGGGAGAATTCACCCCTCCACTTT.

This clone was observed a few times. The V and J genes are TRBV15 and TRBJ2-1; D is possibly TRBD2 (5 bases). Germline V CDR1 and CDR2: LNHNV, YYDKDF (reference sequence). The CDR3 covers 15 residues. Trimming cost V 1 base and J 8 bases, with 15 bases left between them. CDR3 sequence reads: CATSRVASLMDEQFF. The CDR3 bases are TGTGCCACCAGCAGAGTAGCGAGTCTTATGGATGAGCAGTTCTTC.

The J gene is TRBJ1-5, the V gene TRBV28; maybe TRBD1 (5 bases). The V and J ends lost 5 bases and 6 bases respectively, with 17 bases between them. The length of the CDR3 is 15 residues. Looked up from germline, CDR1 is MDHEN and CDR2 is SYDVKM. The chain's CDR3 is CASSRGGRSTQPQHF. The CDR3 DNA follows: TGTGCCAGCAGTCGGGGGGGAAGATCAACTCAGCCCCAGCATTTT.

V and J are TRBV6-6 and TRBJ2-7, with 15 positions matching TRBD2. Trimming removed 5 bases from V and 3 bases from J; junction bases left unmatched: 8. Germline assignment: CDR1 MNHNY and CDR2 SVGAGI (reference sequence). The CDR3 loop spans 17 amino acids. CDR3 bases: TGTGCCAGCAGTCCCGGGACTAGCGGGGGGTCGATCTACGAGCAGTACTTC. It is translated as CASSPGTSGGSIYEQYF.

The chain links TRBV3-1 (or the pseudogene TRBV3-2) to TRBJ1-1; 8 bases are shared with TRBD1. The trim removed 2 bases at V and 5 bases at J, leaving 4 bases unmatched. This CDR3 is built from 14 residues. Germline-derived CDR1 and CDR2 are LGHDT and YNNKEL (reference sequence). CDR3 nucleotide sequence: TGTGCCAGCAGCCAAACAGGGGGGGCGACTGAAGCTTTCTTT. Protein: CASSQTGGATEAFF.

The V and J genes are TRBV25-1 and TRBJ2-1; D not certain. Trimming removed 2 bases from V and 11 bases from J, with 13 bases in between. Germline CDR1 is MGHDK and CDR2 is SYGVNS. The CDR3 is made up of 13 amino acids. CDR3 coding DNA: TGTGCCAGCAGTGAAGGCCGTTTGTTTAAGCAGTTCTTC. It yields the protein CASSEGRLFKQFF.

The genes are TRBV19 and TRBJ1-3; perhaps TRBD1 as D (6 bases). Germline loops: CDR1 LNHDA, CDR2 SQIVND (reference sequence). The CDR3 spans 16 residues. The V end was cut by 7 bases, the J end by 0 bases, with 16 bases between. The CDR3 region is CASTPGGGFSGNTIYF. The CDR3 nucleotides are TGTGCCAGTACCCCGGGAGGGGGTTTCTCTGGAAACACCATATATTTT.

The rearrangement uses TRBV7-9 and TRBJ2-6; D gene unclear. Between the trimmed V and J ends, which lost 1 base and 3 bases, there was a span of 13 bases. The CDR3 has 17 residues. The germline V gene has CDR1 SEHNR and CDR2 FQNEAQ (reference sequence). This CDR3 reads CASSLVRIGDGANVLTF. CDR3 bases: TGTGCCAGCAGCTTAGTGAGGATTGGCGATGGGGCCAACGTCCTGACTTTC. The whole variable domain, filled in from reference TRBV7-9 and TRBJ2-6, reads DTGVSQNPRHKITKRGQNVTFRCDPISEHNRLYWYRQTLGQGPEFLTYFQNEAQLEKSRLLSDRFSAERPKGSFSTLEIQRTEQGDSAMYLCASSLVRIGDGANVLTFGAGSRLTVL.

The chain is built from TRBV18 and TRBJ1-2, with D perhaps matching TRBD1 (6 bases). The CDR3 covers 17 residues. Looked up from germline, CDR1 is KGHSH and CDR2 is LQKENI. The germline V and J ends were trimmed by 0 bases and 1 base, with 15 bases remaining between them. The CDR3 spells CASSPPSAGAGNYGYTF. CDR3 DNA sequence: TGTGCCAGCTCACCACCGTCGGCGGGGGCGGGTAACTATGGCTACACCTTC.

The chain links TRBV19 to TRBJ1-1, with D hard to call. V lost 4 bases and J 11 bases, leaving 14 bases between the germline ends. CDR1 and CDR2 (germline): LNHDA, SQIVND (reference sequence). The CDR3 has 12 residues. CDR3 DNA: TGTGCCAGTAGTAGTCCGACAAGGGAGGCTTTCTTT. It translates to CASSSPTREAFF.